This T cell receptor (beta chain) stems from a study of T cell responses to AZD1222 COVID-19 vaccine. CDR3 length equals 13 residues. V lost 5 bases to trimming and J lost 9 bases; unmatched junction nucleotides: 3. In germline, CDR1 is LNHDA, CDR2 SQIVND (reference sequence). The assay was immunoSEQ multiplex PCR, and TCRdb's table has in-frame clones only and misses some. This table has some 130,000 clones, approximately 85% appearing once. V is TRBV19 and J is TRBJ2-2, with 10 nucleotides matching TRBD2. The specimen was peripheral blood, collected on day 0 of AZD1222 vaccination. The clonotype comes from an adult in good health. The CDR3 DNA follows: TGTGCCAGTAGTTCTAGCGGGGGAAGGGAGCTGTTTTTT. It specifies CASSSSGGRELFF.